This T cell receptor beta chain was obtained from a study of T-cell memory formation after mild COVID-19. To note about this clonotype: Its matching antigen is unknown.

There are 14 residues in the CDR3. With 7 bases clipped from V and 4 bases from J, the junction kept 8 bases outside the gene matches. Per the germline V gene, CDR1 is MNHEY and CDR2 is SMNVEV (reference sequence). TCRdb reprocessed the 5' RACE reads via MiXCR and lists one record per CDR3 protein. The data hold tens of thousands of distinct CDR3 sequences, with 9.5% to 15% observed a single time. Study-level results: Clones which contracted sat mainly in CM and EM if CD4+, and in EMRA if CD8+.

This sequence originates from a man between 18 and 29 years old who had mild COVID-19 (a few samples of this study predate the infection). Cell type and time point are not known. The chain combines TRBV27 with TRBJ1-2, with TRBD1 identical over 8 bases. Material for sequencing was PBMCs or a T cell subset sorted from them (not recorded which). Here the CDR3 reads CASTLTGEGYGYTF. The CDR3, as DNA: TGTGCCAGCACCTTGACAGGGGAAGGCTATGGCTACACCTTC.